This T cell receptor (beta chain) was observed in a study of CD8+ T cells in alopecia areata. About the study: Tofacitinib administration to treated patients was oral, at 5 to 10 mg twice daily.

Sequencing templates came from extracted RNA that was reverse transcribed into cDNA. The assay was immunoSEQ multiplex PCR, and TCRdb's table has in-frame clones only and misses some. The table lists about 150,000 clones, under 60% of them singletons. Notes on the study in general: Lesional scalp exceeded normal scalp in clonality, especially in alopecia totalis/universalis. TCR sharing was clearer in mice than between patients, perhaps partly owing to patient HLA diversity.

Trimming pared 0 bases from V and 8 bases from J, leaving 13 bases between. This CDR3 comprises 13 residues. Germline assignment: CDR1 SQVTM and CDR2 ANQGSEA. Comment on this clone: The target antigen is unknown.

The TCR comes from a human donor with alopecia areata. The chain combines TRBV29-1 with TRBJ1-2, with D possibly TRBD1 on 6 matching bases. The sequencing used CD8+ T cells sorted from blood, collected at week 0. CDR3: CSVEDQGNSGYTF. The CDR3, as DNA: TGCAGCGTTGAAGATCAGGGGAACAGCGGCTACACCTTC.